Listed below are T cell receptor beta chains from one sample, sequenced in a study of cytomegalovirus exposure and HLA in healthy donors. Sequencing was performed with immunoSEQ multiplex PCR; in TCRdb, only in-frame clones are kept and a portion is missing. The table records tens of thousands of clones, roughly two thirds of them present only once. Sequenced material: PBMCs. These receptor sequences come from a male donor in good health and CMV-seropositive. Both conserved end residues are part of each CDR3. Fields, in order: V gene, J gene, clone size, D gene, CDR3 protein, CDR3 DNA. D genes are given only for firm matches. Size values are once, few and many counts, or a class for expanded clones, and some rows have none.

TRBV5-1	TRBJ2-2	NA	TRBD1	CASKGQGANTGELFF	TGCGCCAGCAAAGGACAGGGGGCGAACACCGGGGAGCTGTTTTTT
TRBV12-5	TRBJ2-1	NA	NA	CASGLSSGQDEQFF	TGTGCTAGTGGTTTGTCGAGCGGGCAAGATGAGCAGTTCTTC
TRBV27	TRBJ2-7	NA	NA	CASSLSHLTYEQYF	TGTGCCAGCAGTTTATCACACCTCACCTACGAGCAGTACTTC
TRBV27	TRBJ2-7	NA	TRBD1	CASSWQGAPYEQYF	TGTGCCAGCAGTTGGCAGGGGGCCCCCTACGAGCAGTACTTC
TRBV5-4	TRBJ1-2	NA	NA	CASSFVGATYGYTF	TGTGCCAGCAGCTTCGTCGGTGCCACCTATGGCTACACCTTC
TRBV10-2	TRBJ2-5	NA	TRBD2	CASSEVTGGPQETQYF	TGCGCCAGCAGTGAGGTGACGGGGGGGCCCCAAGAGACCCAGTACTTC
TRBV9	TRBJ2-5	NA	TRBD1	CASSVAAGTGNVQETQYF	TGTGCCAGCAGCGTAGCAGCCGGGACAGGGAACGTCCAAGAGACCCAGTACTTC
TRBV2	TRBJ2-3	NA	NA	CASRRDFSSTDTQYF	TGTGCCAGCAGGAGAGACTTCTCCTCCACAGATACGCAGTATTTT
TRBV7-2	TRBJ2-1	NA	TRBD2	CASSLGTSGSLGYEQFF	TGTGCCAGCAGCCTCGGGACTAGCGGCTCCCTTGGGTATGAGCAGTTCTTC
TRBV9	TRBJ2-1	NA	NA	CASSVEPSDNEQFF	TGTGCCAGCAGCGTAGAGCCTAGTGATAATGAGCAGTTCTTC
TRBV18	TRBJ2-1	NA	TRBD1	CASSTTGAKTYNEQFF	TGTGCCAGCTCAACAACAGGGGCAAAGACCTACAATGAGCAGTTCTTC
TRBV5-1	TRBJ2-1	NA	TRBD2	CASSLSVRLAGDNEQFF	TGCGCCAGCAGCTTGTCAGTGAGACTAGCGGGAGACAATGAGCAGTTCTTC
TRBV29-1	TRBJ1-1	NA	NA	CSVVVQPGNTEAFF	TGCAGCGTTGTTGTACAGCCTGGGAACACTGAAGCTTTCTTT
TRBV7-9	TRBJ1-2	NA	NA	CASSLGGGRGTF	TGTGCCAGCAGCTTAGGGGGTGGAAGGGGAACCTTC
TRBV5-6	TRBJ2-1	few	NA	CASSSGISNEQFF	TGTGCCAGCAGCTCCGGGATCTCCAATGAGCAGTTCTTC
TRBV18	TRBJ2-1	NA	TRBD1	CASSRLGQGPLSSYNEQFF	TGTGCCAGCTCGCGATTGGGACAGGGGCCCCTAAGCTCCTACAATGAGCAGTTCTTC
TRBV27	TRBJ2-7	NA	NA	CASSSSLGGTYEQYF	TGTGCCAGCAGTTCCTCTTTGGGGGGAACCTACGAGCAGTACTTC
TRBV15	TRBJ2-7	NA	TRBD1	CATSVGRGLKGNEQYF	TGTGCCACCAGCGTGGGTAGGGGGCTTAAGGGAAACGAGCAGTACTTC
TRBV29-1	TRBJ2-5	NA	TRBD2	CSVVKGGRADETQYF	TGCAGCGTTGTGAAAGGCGGGAGGGCCGACGAGACCCAGTACTTC
TRBV30	TRBJ2-2	few	NA	CAWSVGGDHTGELFF	TGTGCCTGGAGTGTAGGGGGGGACCACACCGGGGAGCTGTTTTTT
TRBV19	TRBJ2-3	NA	NA	CASSLKGGGSLDTQYF	TGTGCCAGTAGTCTCAAAGGGGGGGGGTCTCTAGATACGCAGTATTTT
TRBV13	TRBJ2-7	NA	NA	CASSLVEGANEQYF	TGTGCCAGCAGCTTAGTTGAGGGAGCGAACGAGCAGTACTTC
TRBV5-4	TRBJ1-1	NA	NA	CASSLARQMDTEAFF	TGTGCCAGCAGCTTGGCTAGGCAGATGGACACTGAAGCTTTCTTT
TRBV30	TRBJ2-1	NA	TRBD2	CAWSVPGLARVNEQFF	TGTGCCTGGAGTGTACCCGGACTAGCGAGGGTAAATGAGCAGTTCTTC
TRBV15	TRBJ2-2	NA	NA	CATSSPDRPLNTGELFF	TGTGCCACCAGCAGTCCGGACAGACCTTTAAACACCGGGGAGCTGTTTTTT
TRBV18	TRBJ1-1	NA	NA	CASSPYYTGAEAFF	TGTGCCAGCTCACCTTACTATACAGGCGCCGAAGCTTTCTTT
TRBV18	TRBJ1-2	NA	NA	CASPGEVWSYGYTF	TGTGCCAGCCCGGGGGAGGTTTGGTCCTATGGCTACACCTTC
TRBV6-5	TRBJ1-1	few	NA	CASSLGSGGNTEAFF	TGTGCCAGCAGCCTCGGGTCCGGCGGGAACACTGAAGCTTTCTTT
TRBV5-4	TRBJ2-3	few	TRBD1	CASSHGQGNADTQYF	TGTGCCAGCAGCCATGGACAGGGCAACGCAGATACGCAGTATTTT
TRBV7-9	TRBJ1-1	NA	NA	CASSLGYTEAFF	TGTGCCAGCAGCTTGGGCTACACTGAAGCTTTCTTT
TRBV29-1	TRBJ2-3	NA	NA	CSVGHGGISTDTQYF	TGCAGCGTTGGTCATGGCGGGATTAGCACAGATACGCAGTATTTT
TRBV5-1	TRBJ2-7	once	TRBD1	CASSLGDRAYEQYF	TGCGCCAGCAGCTTGGGGGACAGGGCCTACGAGCAGTACTTC
TRBV15	TRBJ1-1	NA	NA	CATSRATDTNTEAFF	TGTGCCACCAGCAGGGCCACTGACACAAACACTGAAGCTTTCTTT
TRBV6-5	TRBJ1-6	NA	TRBD1	CASSYANTGDGSPLHF	TGTGCCAGCAGTTACGCAAATACAGGGGACGGTTCACCCCTCCACTTT
TRBV5-6	TRBJ1-2	NA	NA	CASSEMGRDYGYTF	TGTGCCAGCAGCGAGATGGGGAGAGACTATGGCTACACCTTC
TRBV10-1	TRBJ2-1	NA	TRBD1	CASILPGQGSNEQFF	TGCGCCAGCATCTTACCGGGACAGGGGAGCAATGAGCAGTTCTTC
TRBV11-2	TRBJ1-3	NA	NA	CASSLGPSSGNTIYF	TGTGCCAGCAGCCTTGGGCCCAGCTCTGGAAACACCATATATTTT
TRBV5-5	TRBJ2-7	NA	TRBD2	CASSLAQGAGGLYEQYF	TGTGCCAGCAGCTTGGCCCAGGGAGCGGGGGGACTCTACGAGCAGTACTTC
TRBV7-9	TRBJ2-1	NA	TRBD2	CSSSLKMRLAGVSNEQFF	TGTTCCAGCAGCTTAAAGATGAGACTAGCGGGAGTGAGCAATGAGCAGTTCTTC
TRBV5-1	TRBJ2-1	once	NA	CASSLGSYNEQFF	TGCGCCAGCAGCTTGGGGAGCTACAATGAGCAGTTCTTC
TRBV9	TRBJ2-3	NA	NA	CASSIRQIPTDTQYF	TGTGCCAGCAGCATTCGACAGATACCCACAGATACGCAGTATTTT